This T cell receptor (beta chain) was observed in a study of blood T cell repertoires in COVID-19. CDR3 length: 17 residues. Trimming left V 4 bases short and J 0 bases short, with 18 bases between. The V gene's germline CDR1 is SGDLS and CDR2 YYNGEE. Assay used: immunoSEQ multiplex PCR; TCRdb lists only in-frame clones, some missing. This table has over 200,000 clones, more than 85% appearing once. The sequenced sample was peripheral blood. The chain combines TRBV9 with TRBJ2-3, with D maybe TRBD2 (6 bases). This receptor was taken from a man in his sixties with COVID-19, enrolled during active disease. The CDR3 reads CASSNQEGRISTDTQYF. Written as DNA, the CDR3 is TGTGCCAGCAGCAATCAGGAGGGGCGAATTAGCACAGATACGCAGTATTTT.